Listed here are 2 T cell receptor beta chains from one sample, sequenced in a study of neurological immune-mediated disorders. TCRdb reprocessed the 5' RACE reads with MiXCR, giving one entry per CDR3 protein. The sample lists some 70,000 distinct CDR3 sequences; almost 3.5% were seen once. Sequenced sample: PBMCs. These receptors originate from a man aged 40-49 years with multiple sclerosis.

This clonotype appeared many times. V and J are TRBV2 and TRBJ2-7, with 7 bases fitting TRBD1. J gave up 2 bases and V 5 bases, and 6 bases lay outside the gene matches. In germline, CDR1 is SNHLY, CDR2 FYNNEI. The CDR3 sequence is 14 residues long. The CDR3 DNA reads as TGTGCCAGCAGTCCGGGACAGACCCCCTACGAGCAGTACTTC. Its protein is CASSPGQTPYEQYF.

This clonotype was found many times. The chain carries TRBV5-1 and TRBJ2-3; D unresolved. Trimming took off 1 base at V and 0 bases at J, with 9 bases between the two ends. Germline lookup yields CDR1 SGHRS and CDR2 YFSETQ. CDR3 size: 15 residues. The CDR3 coding sequence is TGCGCCAGCAGCTTGATCGTCAGGAGCACAGATACGCAGTATTTT. Encoded protein: CASSLIVRSTDTQYF.